A single sample is the source of the 27 T cell receptor beta chains below, sequenced in a study of regulatory T cells in long-lasting Graves disease. iRepertoire HTBI primers and Arm-PCR of CDR3 regions built TCR beta libraries. TCRdb passed the multiplex PCR reads through MiXCR, listing each CDR3 protein once. The sample includes approximately 350,000 distinct CDR3 sequences, 15% to 20% of them seen just once. Time point reported: newly diagnosed GD, antithyroid drugs for less than 3 months. PBMC-derived RNA was used for the TCR library. These data were also filed under a second study, of T cells in Graves' hyperthyroidism and ophthalmopathy.

The sequences come from peripheral blood mononuclear cells (PBMCs), collected at new diagnosis, from a patient treated with antithyroid drugs. These receptors all stem from a woman in her late teens or twenties with Graves disease.

This clonotype was counted at least ten times. This sequence joins TRBV28 and TRBJ2-3, with a possible D match to TRBD2 (6 bases). V was pared by 4 bases and J by 3 bases, with 23 bases between. The CDR3 covers 18 residues. CDR1 is MDHEN and CDR2 is SYDVKM in the germline V gene. DNA of the CDR3: TGTGCCAGCAGTTCCCCTAGACTAGGACGGGTCCATACAGATACGCAGTATTTT. Amino acids: CASSSPRLGRVHTDTQYF.

With respect to this clonotype: This could be a read error, since a much larger clone is one nucleotide away. The rearrangement joins TRBV27 to TRBJ1-5; D not resolved. The germline V gene encodes CDR1 MNHEY and CDR2 SMNVEV (reference sequence). This CDR3 comprises 13 residues. V was pared by 5 bases and J by 9 bases, with 14 bases between. The CDR3 loop reads CASSMDMVGPQHF. As DNA, the CDR3 is TGTGCCAGCAGTATGGATATGGTTGGGCCCCAGCATTTT.

Points on this clonotype: A much larger clone differs from this one at a single base, so this may be a read error. This sequence joins TRBV7-2 and TRBJ1-1; D not certain. CDR1 is SGHTA, CDR2 FQGNSA, per germline. CDR3 length: 14 amino acids. The CDR3 is CVSSLWAGNTEAFF. CDR3 in DNA: TGTGTCAGCAGCCTCTGGGCAGGGAACACTGAAGCTTTCTTT.

This clonotype was recorded many times. This chain uses TRBV3-1 with TRBJ1-5; D remains ambiguous. The ends were cut back, 0 bases at V and 11 bases at J, with 14 bases in the middle. The CDR3 is 14 amino acids. Germline CDR1 reads LGHDT; CDR2 reads YNNKEL (reference sequence). CDR3 nucleotide sequence: TGTGCCAGCAGCCAAGATTCAGGAAGGCAGGCCCAGCATTTT. It translates to CASSQDSGRQAQHF.

The J gene is TRBJ2-7, the V gene TRBV2; D is perhaps TRBD1 (7 bases). The V end lost 7 bases, the J end lost 7 bases, and 20 bases lay between the germline ends. This CDR3 has 14 amino acids. CDR1 SNHLY and CDR2 FYNNEI come from the germline V gene. This chain's CDR3 is CASTYKEGAGEQYF. The CDR3 DNA reads TGTGCCAGCACATACAAGGAGGGGGCAGGGGAGCAGTACTTC.

This clonotype was seen ten or more times. The chain combines TRBV14 with TRBJ2-1; 13 nucleotides line up with TRBD2. J lost 0 bases, V lost 1 base, and 6 bases had no gene match. Germline V gives CDR1 SGHDN, CDR2 FVKESK. This CDR3 contains 19 residues. The CDR3 is CASSQGTSGSWSSYNEQFF. The CDR3 nucleotides read TGTGCCAGCAGCCAAGGGACTAGCGGGAGTTGGAGCTCCTACAATGAGCAGTTCTTC.

This clonotype has a count of ten or more. The chain carries TRBV27 and TRBJ2-5, with D unclear. The CDR3 contains 15 residues. Trimming took off 2 bases at V and 3 bases at J, with 13 bases between the two ends. The germline V gene has CDR1 MNHEY and CDR2 SMNVEV (reference sequence). For the CDR3, the DNA is TGTGCCAGCAGTTTAGTGAGCCCTAGGAAAGAGACCCAGTACTTC. Its protein product is CASSLVSPRKETQYF.

This clonotype was recorded many times. The J gene is TRBJ1-4, the V gene TRBV5-1; D not resolved. CDR1 is SGHRS, CDR2 YFSETQ, per germline. Trimming cost V 1 base and J 0 bases, with 10 bases left between them. CDR3 length equals 16 residues. The chain's CDR3 is CASSLFPVSTNEKLFF. Here the CDR3 DNA reads TGCGCCAGCAGCTTGTTCCCGGTTTCAACTAATGAAAAACTGTTTTTT.

The sample holds many counts of this clonotype. The rearrangement links TRBV12-3 or TRBV12-4 to TRBJ1-6; D is unclear. V lost 4 bases to trimming and J lost 0 bases, with 4 bases between them. CDR3 length: 14 residues. The CDR3: CASSWSSYNSPLHF. CDR3 DNA sequence: TGTGCCAGCAGTTGGAGCTCCTATAATTCACCCCTCCACTTT.

This clonotype was observed at least ten times. The chain has TRBV7-9 and TRBJ2-5; D remains unclear. Trimming removed 4 bases from V and 3 bases from J, with 15 bases in between. The CDR3 is made up of 15 amino acids. CDR1 and CDR2 from the germline V gene are SEHNR and FQNEAQ (reference sequence). CDR3: CASSSTKRHEETQYF. CDR3 in DNA: TGTGCCAGCAGCTCCACGAAAAGACACGAAGAGACCCAGTACTTC. Filled out from reference TRBV7-9 and TRBJ2-5, the complete variable domain reads DTGVSQNPRHKITKRGQNVTFRCDPISEHNRLYWYRQTLGQGPEFLTYFQNEAQLEKSRLLSDRFSAERPKGSFSTLEIQRTEQGDSAMYLCASSSTKRHEETQYFGPGTRLLVL.

This clonotype was picked up many times. This rearrangement joins TRBV5-1 to TRBJ2-3; weak D call: TRBD1 (5 bases). Germline CDR1 is SGHRS and CDR2 is YFSETQ. CDR3 size: 14 residues. V shed 0 bases and J shed 3 bases, with 8 bases lying between them. The CDR3 reads CASSLETATDTQYF. The DNA of the CDR3 is TGCGCCAGCAGCTTGGAGACAGCAACAGATACGCAGTATTTT.

This clonotype was counted many times. The chain carries TRBV7-9 and TRBJ2-7, with D possibly TRBD2 on 5 matching bases. With 4 bases removed from V and 0 bases from J, the gap between germline ends came to 13 bases. The CDR3 is made up of 15 amino acids. The V gene's germline CDR1 is SEHNR and CDR2 FQNEAQ (reference sequence). In DNA form, the CDR3 reads TGTGCCAGCAGCTCCGAGGGTGGGTCCTCCTACGAGCAGTACTTC. Translation: CASSSEGGSSYEQYF.

At least ten counts were recorded for this clonotype. V is TRBV20-1 and J is TRBJ2-1; no clear D gene. With 4 bases removed from V and 3 bases from J, the gap between germline ends came to 10 bases. CDR1 is DFQATT, CDR2 SNEGSKA, per germline (reference sequence). There are 13 residues in the CDR3. The CDR3 DNA is TGCAGTGCTAAGTACCATGACTACAATGAGCAGTTCTTC. Translation: CSAKYHDYNEQFF.

This chain connects TRBV3-1 to TRBJ2-7; 12 nucleotides align to TRBD2. Germline V gene data show CDR1 as LGHDT and CDR2 as YNNKEL (reference sequence). V shed 1 base, J shed 5 bases, and the junction held 6 bases outside the gene matches. CDR3 size: 16 residues. DNA for the CDR3: TGTGCCAGCAGCCAAGCTAGCGGGAGGGGAGGTAACGAGCAGTACTTC. Encoded protein: CASSQASGRGGNEQYF.

This clonotype occurred many times. The DNA for the CDR3 is TGTGCCAGCAGTTTAAACGGAAAGGCTGAAGCTTTCTTT. Amino acid sequence: CASSLNGKAEAFF. V usage is TRBV12-3 or TRBV12-4 and J usage is TRBJ1-1; D is ambiguous. Between the trimmed V and J ends, which lost 2 bases and 6 bases, there was a span of 10 bases. The CDR3 has 13 residues.

V gene TRBV6-1 combines with J gene TRBJ1-5, with 7 bases that match TRBD1. V was clipped by 9 bases and J by 6 bases; unmatched bases: 8. CDR1 and CDR2 from the germline V gene are MNHNS and SASEGT. This CDR3 is 13 amino acids long. CDR3 region: CASRSGGGQPQHF. Here the CDR3 DNA reads TGTGCCAGTCGATCAGGGGGAGGTCAGCCCCAGCATTTT.

As for this clonotype: A much larger clone lies one base from this, so it may be a read error. This rearrangement joins TRBV18 to TRBJ2-1, with TRBD2 identical over 13 bases. The CDR3 runs to 15 residues. The ends lost 3 bases at V and 12 bases at J; junction bases unmatched: 8. Per the germline V gene, CDR1 is KGHSH and CDR2 is LQKENI. CDR3: CASSPGLAGAGGQFF. Here the CDR3 DNA reads TGTGCCAGCTCACCCGGACTAGCGGGAGCGGGTGGGCAGTTCTTC.

This clonotype was counted only a few times. The rearrangement uses TRBV28 and TRBJ2-7; TRBD2 matches at 10 bases. The germline gives CDR1 MDHEN, CDR2 SYDVKM. Trimming removed 6 bases from V and 2 bases from J; junction bases left unmatched: 10. The CDR3 loop spans 16 amino acids. CDR3 bases: TGTGCCAGCAGGGCTTTCGGGCTAGCGGGAGCCTACGAGCAGTACTTC. Translation: CASRAFGLAGAYEQYF.

This clonotype was counted ten times or more. This chain connects TRBV2 to TRBJ2-1, with TRBD2 matching 8 bases. With V trimmed by 7 bases and J by 1 base, 3 bases remained unmatched. CDR1 and CDR2 from the germline V gene are SNHLY and FYNNEI. The CDR3 is 14 amino acids. The CDR3 DNA follows: TGTGCCAGCATGGGCGGGGGGTCCTACAATGAGCAGTTCTTC. This translates into CASMGGGSYNEQFF.

This clonotype was seen only a few times. This chain links TRBV6-2 or TRBV6-3 with TRBJ1-6; D is ambiguous. Trimming removed 4 bases from V and 9 bases from J, with 13 bases in between. This CDR3 is 14 amino acids long. The V gene's germline CDR1 is MNHEY and CDR2 SVGEGT. CDR3 protein: CASSFDAQSSPLHF. The CDR3 DNA sequence: TGTGCCAGCAGTTTCGACGCCCAAAGTTCACCCCTCCACTTT.

This clonotype occurred many times. This rearrangement joins TRBV7-2 to TRBJ2-1; the D gene is possibly TRBD2 (6 bases). V was clipped by 2 bases and J by 4 bases, with 9 bases between them. CDR1 SGHTA and CDR2 FQGNSA come from the germline V gene. The CDR3 consists of 14 residues. DNA of the CDR3: TGTGCCAGCAGCTTACGGGGGTTTTACAATGAGCAGTTCTTC. It translates to CASSLRGFYNEQFF. The entire variable domain, with the rest obtained from reference TRBV7-2 and TRBJ2-1, is as follows: GAGVSQSPSNKVTEKGKDVELRCDPISGHTALYWYRQSLGQGLEFLIYFQGNSAPDKSGLPSDRFSAERTGGSVSTLTIQRTQQEDSAVYLCASSLRGFYNEQFFGPGTRLTVL.

This chain links TRBV28 with TRBJ1-2, with 7 bases aligning to TRBD1. The V gene end was trimmed by 5 bases and the J gene end by 7 bases; junction bases not matched to a gene: 7. The CDR3 is 13 amino acids. Germline loops: CDR1 MDHEN, CDR2 SYDVKM. CDR3: CASSRGRDRGYTF. The CDR3 DNA follows: TGTGCCAGCAGTAGGGGGCGCGATCGTGGCTACACCTTC.

This clonotype was observed a few times. This likely comes from a read error, as the CDR3 has no conserved phenylalanine or tryptophan at its end. The chain is built from TRBV24-1 and TRBJ2-7; 8 bases are a match to TRBD1. The CDR3 totals 17 residues. V dropped 3 bases and J dropped 2; count of bases not matched to a gene: 11. Looked up from germline, CDR1 is KGHDR and CDR2 is SFDVKD. CDR3 sequence reads: CATSDPTGGSSAYEQYL. Here the CDR3 DNA reads TGTGCCACCAGTGATCCAACAGGGGGATCCTCTGCCTACGAGCAGTACCTC.

This clonotype was detected many times. This chain joins TRBV18 and TRBJ1-1; 7 bases align to TRBD1. V lost 0 bases and J lost 1; bases outside the gene matches: 11. Germline V lookup: CDR1 KGHSH, CDR2 LQKENI. The CDR3 length is 18 residues. CDR3 sequence (DNA): TGTGCCAGCTCACCACCGGGACAGAGACTTAAGTCGAACACTGAAGCTTTCTTT. This translates into CASSPPGQRLKSNTEAFF. Filled out from reference TRBV18 and TRBJ1-1, the complete variable domain reads NAGVMQNPRHLVRRRGQEARLRCSPMKGHSHVYWYRQLPEEGLKFMVYLQKENIIDESGMPKERFSAEFPKEGPSILRIQQVVRGDSAAYFCASSPPGQRLKSNTEAFFGQGTRLTVV.

Notes on this clonotype: The junction does not match germline at one end; this may be a read error. The rearrangement links TRBV7-7 to TRBJ2-1; 7 bases map to TRBD1. In germline, CDR1 is SSHAT, CDR2 FNYEAQ (reference sequence). This CDR3 has 15 amino acids. The CDR3, as DNA: TGTGCTAGCAGCTCCCTGACAGGGCCCTACAATGAGCAGTTCTTC. This gives the protein CASSSLTGPYNEQFF.

This clonotype was detected ten times or more. The CDR3 DNA reads TGCGCCAGCAGTCTTACTTGGGCGGGAGGGCAAGAGACCCAGTACTTC. Translated: CASSLTWAGGQETQYF. This chain joins TRBV4-1 and TRBJ2-5; 9 bases agree with TRBD2. Germline CDR1 reads MGHRA; CDR2 reads YSYEKL. V gave up 6 bases and J gave up 2 bases; unmatched junction bases: 10. The CDR3 has 16 residues.

In this sample, this clonotype turned up many times. The J gene is TRBJ1-5, the V gene TRBV5-1; possible D gene TRBD1, 6 bases. Trimming stripped 0 bases from V and 0 bases from J, with 10 bases between. This CDR3 has 16 amino acids. CDR1 SGHRS and CDR2 YFSETQ come from the germline V gene. DNA of the CDR3: TGCGCCAGCAGCTTGGGGGACACGTATAGCAATCAGCCCCAGCATTTT. It translates to CASSLGDTYSNQPQHF.